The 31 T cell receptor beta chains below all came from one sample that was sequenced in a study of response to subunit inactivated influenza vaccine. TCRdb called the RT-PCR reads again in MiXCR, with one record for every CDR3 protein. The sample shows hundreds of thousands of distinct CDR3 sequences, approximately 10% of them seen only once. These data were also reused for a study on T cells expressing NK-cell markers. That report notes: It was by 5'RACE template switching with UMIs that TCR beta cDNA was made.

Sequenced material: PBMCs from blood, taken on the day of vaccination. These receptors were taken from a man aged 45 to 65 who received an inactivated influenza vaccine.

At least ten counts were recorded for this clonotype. The CDR3 nucleotides read TGTGCCAGCAGCTTAGTAGTCCGGCCTGAGGGAGAGCAGTACTTC. Amino acids: CASSLVVRPEGEQYF. The chain couples TRBV11-2 to TRBJ2-7; maybe TRBD2 (5 bases). Trimming took 1 base from V and 7 from J, leaving 17 bases between them. Germline loops: CDR1 SGHAT, CDR2 FQNNGV. There are 15 residues in the CDR3.

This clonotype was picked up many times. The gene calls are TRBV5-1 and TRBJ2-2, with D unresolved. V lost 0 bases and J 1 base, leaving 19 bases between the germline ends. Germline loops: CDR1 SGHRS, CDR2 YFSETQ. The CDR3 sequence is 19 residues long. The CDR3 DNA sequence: TGCGCCAGCAGCTTGGCCGCTTTAGGTTCGACCAGGAACACCGGGGAGCTGTTTTTT. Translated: CASSLAALGSTRNTGELFF.

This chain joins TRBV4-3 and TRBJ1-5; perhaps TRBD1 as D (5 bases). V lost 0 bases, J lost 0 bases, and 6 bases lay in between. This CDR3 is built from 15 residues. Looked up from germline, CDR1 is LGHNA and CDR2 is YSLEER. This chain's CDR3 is CASSQDRVSNQPQHF. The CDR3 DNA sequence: TGCGCCAGCAGCCAAGACAGGGTTAGCAATCAGCCCCAGCATTTT.

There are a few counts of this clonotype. CDR3 DNA: TGTGCCAGCAGCTTTGGGCAGGGGGACACTGAAGCTTTCTTT. Residues: CASSFGQGDTEAFF. The chain recombines TRBV5-6 with TRBJ1-1, with TRBD1 matching 7 bases. CDR1 SGHDT and CDR2 YYEEEE come from the germline V gene. The junction had 4 bases not matched to a gene; V was cut back by 2 bases and J by 3 bases. The CDR3 totals 14 residues.

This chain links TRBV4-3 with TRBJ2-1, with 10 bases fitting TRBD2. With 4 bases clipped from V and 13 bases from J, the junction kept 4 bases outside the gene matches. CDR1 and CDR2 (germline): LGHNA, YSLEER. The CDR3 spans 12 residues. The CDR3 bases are TGCGCCAGCAGCCTGACTAGCGGGTTCCAGTTCTTC. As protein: CASSLTSGFQFF.

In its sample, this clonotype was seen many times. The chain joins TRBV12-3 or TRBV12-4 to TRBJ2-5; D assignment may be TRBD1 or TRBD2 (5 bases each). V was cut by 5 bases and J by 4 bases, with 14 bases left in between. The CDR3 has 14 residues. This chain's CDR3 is CASSGTLAGETQYF. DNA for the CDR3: TGTGCCAGCAGTGGGACGCTCGCAGGAGAGACCCAGTACTTC.

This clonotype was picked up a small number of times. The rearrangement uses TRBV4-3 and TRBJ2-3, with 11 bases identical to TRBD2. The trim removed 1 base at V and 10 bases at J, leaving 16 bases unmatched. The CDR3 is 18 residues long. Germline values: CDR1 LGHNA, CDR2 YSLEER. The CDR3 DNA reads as TGCGCCAGCAGCCAAGGGCTAGCGGGGGGCCCAGTTCAGGGGGCGCAGTATTTT. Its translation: CASSQGLAGGPVQGAQYF.

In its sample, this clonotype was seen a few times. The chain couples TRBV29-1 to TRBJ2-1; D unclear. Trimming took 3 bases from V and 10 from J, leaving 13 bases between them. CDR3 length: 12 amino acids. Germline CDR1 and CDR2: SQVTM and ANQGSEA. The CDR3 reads CSVEVAAGEQFF. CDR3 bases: TGCAGCGTTGAGGTGGCCGCCGGCGAGCAGTTCTTC.

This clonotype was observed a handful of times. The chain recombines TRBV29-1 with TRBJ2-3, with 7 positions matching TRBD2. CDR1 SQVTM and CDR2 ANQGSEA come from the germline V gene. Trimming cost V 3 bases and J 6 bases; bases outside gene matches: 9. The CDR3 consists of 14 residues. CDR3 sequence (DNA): TGCAGCGTTGATCGTGCGGGAGTCAGGGATACGCAGTATTTT. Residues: CSVDRAGVRDTQYF.

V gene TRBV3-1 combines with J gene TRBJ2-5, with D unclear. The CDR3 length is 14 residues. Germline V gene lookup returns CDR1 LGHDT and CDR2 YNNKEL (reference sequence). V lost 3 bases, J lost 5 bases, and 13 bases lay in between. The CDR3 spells CASSHRQSRETQYF. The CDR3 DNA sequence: TGTGCCAGCAGCCACCGACAATCCCGGGAGACCCAGTACTTC.

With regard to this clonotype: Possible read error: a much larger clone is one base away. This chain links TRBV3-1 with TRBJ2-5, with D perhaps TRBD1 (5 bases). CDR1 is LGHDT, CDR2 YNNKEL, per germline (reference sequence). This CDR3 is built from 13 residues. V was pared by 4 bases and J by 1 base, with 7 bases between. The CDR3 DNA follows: TGTGCCAGCAGCCGACAGTTCCAAGAGACCCAGTACTTC. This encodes CASSRQFQETQYF.

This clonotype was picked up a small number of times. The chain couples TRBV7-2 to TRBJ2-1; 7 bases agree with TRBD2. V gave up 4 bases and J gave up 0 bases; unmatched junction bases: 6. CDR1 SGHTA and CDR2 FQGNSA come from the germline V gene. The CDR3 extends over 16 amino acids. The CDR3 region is CASSSKRGSSYNEQFF. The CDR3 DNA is TGTGCCAGCAGCTCCAAGCGGGGAAGCTCCTACAATGAGCAGTTCTTC.

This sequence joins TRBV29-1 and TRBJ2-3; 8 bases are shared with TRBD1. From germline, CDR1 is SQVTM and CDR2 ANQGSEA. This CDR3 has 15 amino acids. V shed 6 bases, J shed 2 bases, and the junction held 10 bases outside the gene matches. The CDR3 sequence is CSVDRDSSPTDTQYF. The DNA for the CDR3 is TGCAGCGTGGACAGGGATAGTTCTCCCACAGATACGCAGTATTTT.

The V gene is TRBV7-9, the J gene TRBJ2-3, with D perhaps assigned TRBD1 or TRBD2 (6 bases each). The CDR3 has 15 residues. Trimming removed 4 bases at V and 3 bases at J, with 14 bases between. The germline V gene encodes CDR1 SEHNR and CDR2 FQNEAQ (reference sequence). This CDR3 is CASSSDQGRTDTQYF. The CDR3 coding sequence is TGTGCCAGCAGCTCCGACCAGGGGAGGACAGATACGCAGTATTTT.

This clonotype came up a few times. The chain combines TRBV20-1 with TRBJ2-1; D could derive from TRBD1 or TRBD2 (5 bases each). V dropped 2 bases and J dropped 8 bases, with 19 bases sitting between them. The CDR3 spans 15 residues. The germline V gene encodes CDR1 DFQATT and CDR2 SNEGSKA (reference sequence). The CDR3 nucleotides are TGCAGTGCTAGACGCCGGGACCCGCCTCGGGATGAGCAGTTCTTC. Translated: CSARRRDPPRDEQFF.

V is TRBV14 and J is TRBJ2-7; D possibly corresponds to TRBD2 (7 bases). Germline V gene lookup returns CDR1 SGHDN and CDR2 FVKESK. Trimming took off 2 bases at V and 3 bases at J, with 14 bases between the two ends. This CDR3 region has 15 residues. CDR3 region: CASSQSGGGYYEQYF. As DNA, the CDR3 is TGTGCCAGCAGCCAATCTGGGGGGGGCTACTACGAGCAGTACTTC.

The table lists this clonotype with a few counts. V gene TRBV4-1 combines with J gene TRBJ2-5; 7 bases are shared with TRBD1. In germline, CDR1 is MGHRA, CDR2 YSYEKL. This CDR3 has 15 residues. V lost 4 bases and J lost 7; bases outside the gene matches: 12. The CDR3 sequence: CASSPGTVSDWTQYF. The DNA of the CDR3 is TGCGCCAGCAGCCCCGGGACAGTCTCCGATTGGACCCAGTACTTC.

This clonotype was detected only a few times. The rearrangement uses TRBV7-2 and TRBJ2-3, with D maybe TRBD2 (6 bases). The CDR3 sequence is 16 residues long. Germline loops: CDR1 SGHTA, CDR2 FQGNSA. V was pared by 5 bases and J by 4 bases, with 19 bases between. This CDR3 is CASSPQTGVLSDTQYF. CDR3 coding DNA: TGTGCCAGCAGCCCGCAGACGGGGGTTCTCTCAGATACGCAGTATTTT.

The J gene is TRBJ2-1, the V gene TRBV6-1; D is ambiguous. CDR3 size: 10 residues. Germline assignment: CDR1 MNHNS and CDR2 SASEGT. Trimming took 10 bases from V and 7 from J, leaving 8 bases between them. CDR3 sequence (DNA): TGTGCCACCGCGTGGAATGAGCAGTTCTTC. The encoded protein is CATAWNEQFF.

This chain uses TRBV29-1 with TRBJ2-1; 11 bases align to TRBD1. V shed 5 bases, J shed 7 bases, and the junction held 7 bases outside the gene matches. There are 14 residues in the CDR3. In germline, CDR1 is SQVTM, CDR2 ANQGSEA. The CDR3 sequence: CSVTDRGRVNEQFF. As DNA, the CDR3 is TGCAGCGTTACGGACAGGGGGCGGGTGAATGAGCAGTTCTTC.

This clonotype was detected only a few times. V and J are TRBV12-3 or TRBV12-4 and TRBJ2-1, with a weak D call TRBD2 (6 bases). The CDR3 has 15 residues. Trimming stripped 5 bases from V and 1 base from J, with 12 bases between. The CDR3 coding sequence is TGTGCCAGCAGTAGGCGGGACGGTTCCTACAATGAGCAGTTCTTC. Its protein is CASSRRDGSYNEQFF.

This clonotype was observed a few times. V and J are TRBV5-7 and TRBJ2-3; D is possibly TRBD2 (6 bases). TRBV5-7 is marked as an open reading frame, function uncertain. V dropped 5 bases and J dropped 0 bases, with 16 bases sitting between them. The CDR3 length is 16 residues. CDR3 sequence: CASRSGGTPSTDTQYF. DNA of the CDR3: TGTGCCAGCAGATCCGGAGGGACGCCGAGCACAGATACGCAGTATTTT.

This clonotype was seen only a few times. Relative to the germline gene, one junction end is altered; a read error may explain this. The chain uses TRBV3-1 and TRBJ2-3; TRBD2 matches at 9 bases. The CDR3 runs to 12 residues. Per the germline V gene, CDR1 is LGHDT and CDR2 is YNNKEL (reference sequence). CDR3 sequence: CASSQGGGAQYF. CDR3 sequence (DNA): TGTGCCAGCAGTCAAGGCGGGGGGGCGCAGTATTTT.

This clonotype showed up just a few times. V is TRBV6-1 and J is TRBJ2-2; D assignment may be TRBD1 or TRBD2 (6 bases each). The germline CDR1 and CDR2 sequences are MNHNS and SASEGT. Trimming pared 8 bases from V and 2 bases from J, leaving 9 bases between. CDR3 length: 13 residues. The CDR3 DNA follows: TGTGCCAGCGGGGGGCTCAACACCGGGGAGCTGTTTTTT. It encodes CASGGLNTGELFF.

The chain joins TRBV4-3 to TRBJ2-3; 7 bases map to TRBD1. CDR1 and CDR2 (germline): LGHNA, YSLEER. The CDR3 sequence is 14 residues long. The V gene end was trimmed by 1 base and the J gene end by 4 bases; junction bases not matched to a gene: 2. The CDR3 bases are TGCGCCAGCAGCCAAGGACAGGGATCAGATACGCAGTATTTT. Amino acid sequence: CASSQGQGSDTQYF.

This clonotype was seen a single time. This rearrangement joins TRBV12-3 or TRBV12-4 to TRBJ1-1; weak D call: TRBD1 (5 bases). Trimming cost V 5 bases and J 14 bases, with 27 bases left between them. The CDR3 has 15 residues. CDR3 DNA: TGTGCCAGCAGTAGCAATCGACAGCCCCTTAGAGGAGCGTTCTTT. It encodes CASSSNRQPLRGAFF.

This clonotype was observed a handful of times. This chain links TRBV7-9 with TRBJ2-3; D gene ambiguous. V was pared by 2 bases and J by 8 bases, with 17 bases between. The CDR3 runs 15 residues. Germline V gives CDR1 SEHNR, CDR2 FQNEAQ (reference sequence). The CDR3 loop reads CASSLMAVELGTQYF. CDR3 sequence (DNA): TGTGCCAGCAGCTTAATGGCGGTAGAGCTGGGTACGCAGTATTTT.

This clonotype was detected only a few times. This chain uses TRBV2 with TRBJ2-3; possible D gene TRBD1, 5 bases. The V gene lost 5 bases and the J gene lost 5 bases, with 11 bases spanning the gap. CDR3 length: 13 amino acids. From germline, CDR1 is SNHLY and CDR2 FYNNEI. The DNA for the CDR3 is TGTGCCAGCAGTCCAGGGTCCGGAGATACGCAGTATTTT. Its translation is CASSPGSGDTQYF.

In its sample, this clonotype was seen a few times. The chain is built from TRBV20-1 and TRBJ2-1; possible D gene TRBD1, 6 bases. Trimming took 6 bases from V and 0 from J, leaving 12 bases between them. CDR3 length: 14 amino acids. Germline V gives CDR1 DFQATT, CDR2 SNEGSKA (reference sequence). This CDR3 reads CSAHGTSSYNEQFF. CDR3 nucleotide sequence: TGCAGTGCCCACGGGACATCCTCCTACAATGAGCAGTTCTTC.

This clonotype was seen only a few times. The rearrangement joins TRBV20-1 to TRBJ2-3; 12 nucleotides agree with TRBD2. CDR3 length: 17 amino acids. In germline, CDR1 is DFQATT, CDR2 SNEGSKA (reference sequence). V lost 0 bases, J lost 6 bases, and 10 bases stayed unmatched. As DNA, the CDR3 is TGCAGTGCTAGAGATACCCTAGCGGGGGGGCCCAGGGATACGCAGTATTTT. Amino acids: CSARDTLAGGPRDTQYF.

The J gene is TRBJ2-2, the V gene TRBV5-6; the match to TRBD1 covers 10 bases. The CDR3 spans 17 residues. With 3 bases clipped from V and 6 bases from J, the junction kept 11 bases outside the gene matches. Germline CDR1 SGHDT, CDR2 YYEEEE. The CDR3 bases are TGTGCCAGCAGCTCTCCAGTCCGGGACAGGGGTGCCGGGGAGCTGTTTTTT. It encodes CASSSPVRDRGAGELFF.